The 25 T cell receptor beta chains in this list originate from one sample, sequenced in a study of neurological immune-mediated disorders. TCRdb re-called the 5' RACE reads through MiXCR, storing one row per CDR3 protein. The data contain roughly 56,000 distinct CDR3 sequences, 3% to 4% of them seen just once; the ten biggest clones take up approximately 6.5%. The specimen was PBMCs. The receptors were sampled from a woman in her fifties or sixties with multiple sclerosis.

This clonotype showed up many times. The rearrangement uses TRBV2 and TRBJ1-2; D ambiguous. This CDR3 contains 12 residues. The germline CDR1 and CDR2 sequences are SNHLY and FYNNEI. Trimming removed 2 bases at V and 3 bases at J, with 4 bases between. The CDR3: CASSELDYGYTF. CDR3 DNA: TGTGCCAGCAGTGAACTCGACTATGGCTACACCTTC.

This clonotype was seen repeatedly, ten times or more. The chain links TRBV30 to TRBJ2-6; D possibly corresponds to TRBD1 (5 bases). This CDR3 region has 15 residues. Trimming shortened V by 3 bases and J by 4 bases, and 13 bases separated the two germline ends. Germline V CDR1 and CDR2: GTSNPN, SVGIG (reference sequence). CDR3 in amino acids: CAWRATVSGANVLTF. CDR3 DNA sequence: TGTGCCTGGAGGGCGACAGTCTCCGGGGCCAACGTCCTGACTTTC.

This clonotype was seen repeatedly, ten times or more. CDR3 bases: TGTGCCAGCAGCTTTGGGAGGACTCTCACTGAAGCTTTCTTT. Amino acids: CASSFGRTLTEAFF. The rearrangement joins TRBV7-2 to TRBJ1-1; D ambiguous. V lost 3 bases, J lost 4 bases, and 12 bases lay in between. The germline V gene encodes CDR1 SGHTA and CDR2 FQGNSA. CDR3 length: 14 amino acids. Based on the CDR3 plus reference TRBV7-2 and TRBJ1-1, the full variable domain is GAGVSQSPSNKVTEKGKDVELRCDPISGHTALYWYRQSLGQGLEFLIYFQGNSAPDKSGLPSDRFSAERTGGSVSTLTIQRTQQEDSAVYLCASSFGRTLTEAFFGQGTRLTVV.

This clonotype appeared many times. The chain joins TRBV29-1 to TRBJ2-1, with 7 bases fitting TRBD1. CDR1 SQVTM and CDR2 ANQGSEA come from the germline V gene. V lost 4 bases, J lost 3 bases, and 9 bases stayed unmatched. The CDR3 has 15 residues. The CDR3 region has the DNA TGCAGCGTTGTTGGGGACAGAGTTATCTACAATGAGCAGTTCTTC. Residues: CSVVGDRVIYNEQFF.

This clonotype was observed many times. The V and J genes are TRBV5-1 and TRBJ2-5; D is unclear. Trimming left V 2 bases short and J 1 base short, with 0 bases between. The CDR3 covers 11 residues. Germline CDR1 reads SGHRS; CDR2 reads YFSETQ. As DNA, the CDR3 is TGCGCCAGCAGCTTCCAAGAGACCCAGTACTTC. This codes for CASSFQETQYF.

In this sample, this clonotype turned up many times. This sequence joins TRBV6-4 and TRBJ2-1; 11 nucleotides align to TRBD2. Germline V lookup: CDR1 MRHNA, CDR2 SNTAGT. Unmatched junction bases numbered 3, after V lost 6 bases and J lost 5 bases. CDR3 length equals 14 residues. CDR3 nucleotide sequence: TGTGCCAGCAGGAGGGGACTAGCGGACAATGAGCAGTTCTTC. Protein product: CASRRGLADNEQFF.

This clonotype came up many times. The chain couples TRBV4-2 to TRBJ1-1; TRBD1 matches at 8 bases. CDR1 is LGHNA, CDR2 YNFKEQ, per germline. The length of the CDR3 is 15 residues. V lost 1 base, J lost 1 base, and 2 bases stayed unmatched. CDR3 loop: CASSQGTGSNTEAFF. The DNA for the CDR3 is TGTGCCAGCAGCCAAGGGACAGGGTCGAACACTGAAGCTTTCTTT.

This clonotype was observed many times. This rearrangement joins TRBV15 to TRBJ1-2, with 7 bases fitting TRBD1. Trimming took 0 bases from V and 4 from J; bases not matched to a gene: 8. CDR1 is LNHNV and CDR2 is YYDKDF in the germline V gene (reference sequence). CDR3 length equals 16 residues. The CDR3 reads CATSRDREGAGYGYTF. The CDR3 DNA reads TGTGCCACCAGCAGAGATCGCGAGGGGGCCGGCTATGGCTACACCTTC.

This clonotype was seen at least ten times. J is TRBJ2-5 and V is TRBV20-1; D tentatively fits TRBD1 or TRBD2 (5 bases each). Germline-derived CDR1 and CDR2 are DFQATT and SNEGSKA (reference sequence). Trimming left V 6 bases short and J 5 bases short, with 16 bases between. The CDR3 loop spans 13 amino acids. Here the CDR3 DNA reads TGCAGTGCCGTCGGGGACCTGCAGGAGACCCAGTACTTC. Translated: CSAVGDLQETQYF.

This clonotype was seen at least ten times. The J gene is TRBJ2-5, the V gene TRBV7-2; no definite D call. Germline lookup yields CDR1 SGHTA and CDR2 FQGNSA. Between the trimmed V and J ends, which lost 7 bases and 1 base, there was a span of 13 bases. The CDR3 contains 14 residues. In nucleotides, the CDR3 is TGTGCCAGCATGCTCGGCAGGACCCAAGAGACCCAGTACTTC. Translating gives CASMLGRTQETQYF.

There are many counts of this clonotype. V usage is TRBV6-5 and J usage is TRBJ2-1; D could derive from TRBD1 or TRBD2 (7 bases each). This CDR3 contains 16 residues. Germline V CDR1 and CDR2: MNHEY, SVGAGI. Trimming pared 4 bases from V and 8 bases from J, leaving 21 bases between. The CDR3 nucleotides are TGTGCCAGCAGTTCGTCGGCAGGGGGGGTTCGGGATGAGCAGTTCTTC. Protein: CASSSSAGGVRDEQFF.

This clonotype was seen many times. The chain has TRBV24-1 and TRBJ2-1; D is unresolved. Trimming shortened V by 4 bases and J by 12 bases, and 18 bases separated the two germline ends. Germline V gene lookup returns CDR1 KGHDR and CDR2 SFDVKD. The CDR3 loop spans 14 amino acids. Here the CDR3 reads CATSDSRLPVGQFF. CDR3 sequence (DNA): TGTGCCACCAGTGACTCGAGGCTCCCCGTGGGGCAGTTCTTC.

This clonotype showed up many times. This sequence joins TRBV29-1 and TRBJ2-5; D gene unclear. The CDR3 has 12 residues. V lost 7 bases and J 4 bases, leaving 13 bases between the germline ends. Per the germline V gene, CDR1 is SQVTM and CDR2 is ANQGSEA. CDR3 sequence reads: CSGRNWGETQYF. CDR3 in DNA: TGCAGCGGTAGGAACTGGGGAGAGACCCAGTACTTC.

V and J are TRBV28 and TRBJ1-2, with no clear D. CDR1 MDHEN and CDR2 SYDVKM come from the germline V gene. The CDR3 has 14 residues. Trimming pared 5 bases from V and 3 bases from J, leaving 13 bases between. The CDR3 DNA reads TGTGCCAGCAGTATCACCGGGATCTACTATGGCTACACCTTC. The encoded protein is CASSITGIYYGYTF.

The chain joins TRBV18 to TRBJ2-3; 8 nucleotides agree with TRBD2. Looked up from germline, CDR1 is KGHSH and CDR2 is LQKENI. CDR3 length: 17 amino acids. J lost 0 bases, V lost 4 bases, and 9 bases had no gene match. The DNA for the CDR3 is TGTGCCAGCTCACTCGGGAATAGCGGGATCAGCACAGATACGCAGTATTTT. Protein sequence: CASSLGNSGISTDTQYF.

This clonotype was observed many times. The rearrangement joins TRBV20-1 to TRBJ2-1; D is perhaps TRBD1 or TRBD2 (5 bases each). Germline loops: CDR1 DFQATT, CDR2 SNEGSKA (reference sequence). The CDR3 is 14 amino acids. V was pared by 0 bases and J by 4 bases, with 10 bases between. The CDR3 region is CSARDVRGYNEQFF. Here the CDR3 DNA reads TGCAGTGCTAGAGATGTGAGGGGTTACAATGAGCAGTTCTTC.

This clonotype appeared many times. CDR3 sequence: CASSQGLGVLEQYF. For the CDR3, the DNA is TGCGCCAGCAGCCAAGGTTTGGGAGTCTTAGAGCAGTACTTC. The V and J genes are TRBV4-1 and TRBJ2-7, with a possible D match to TRBD2 (5 bases). The CDR3 is made up of 14 amino acids. V was shortened by 1 base and J by 7 bases, with 14 bases between the two germline ends. Germline lookup yields CDR1 MGHRA and CDR2 YSYEKL.

This clonotype was seen repeatedly, ten times or more. This sequence joins TRBV28 and TRBJ1-5; weak D call: TRBD1 (6 bases). This CDR3 spans 15 amino acids. The V gene lost 3 bases and the J gene lost 5 bases, with 14 bases spanning the gap. Germline V gives CDR1 MDHEN, CDR2 SYDVKM. The CDR3 DNA reads as TGTGCCAGCAGTTTCTCCGGGGGCCGGGATCAGCCCCAGCATTTT. Translated: CASSFSGGRDQPQHF.

This clonotype has a count of ten or more. The chain joins TRBV5-1 to TRBJ2-1; possibly TRBD1 or TRBD2 for D (5 bases each). The CDR3 runs to 16 residues. Looked up from germline, CDR1 is SGHRS and CDR2 is YFSETQ. The V end was cut by 0 bases, the J end by 8 bases, with 18 bases between. CDR3 nucleotide sequence: TGCGCCAGCAGCTTGGACTCAGGGATACGGGGAGATGAGCAGTTCTTC. Its protein product is CASSLDSGIRGDEQFF.

Notes on this clonotype: This may come from a read error, since a much larger clone is one base off. The chain couples TRBV27 to TRBJ1-1, with D uncertain. Trimming removed 6 bases at V and 1 base at J, with 18 bases between. This CDR3 contains 16 residues. Germline CDR1 MNHEY, CDR2 SMNVEV (reference sequence). The CDR3 protein is CASRFSFSVANTEAFF. The CDR3 DNA sequence: TGTGCCAGCAGGTTTAGTTTCAGTGTGGCGAACACTGAAGCTTTCTTT.

The sample holds many counts of this clonotype. The rearrangement links TRBV5-1 to TRBJ2-5; D is uncertain. V was clipped by 5 bases and J by 2 bases, with 4 bases between them. Germline CDR1 is SGHRS and CDR2 is YFSETQ. This CDR3 is built from 11 residues. CDR3 loop: CASRQQETQYF. CDR3 in DNA: TGCGCCAGCAGGCAACAAGAGACCCAGTACTTC.

This clonotype was counted at least ten times. The chain combines TRBV5-1 with TRBJ2-3; no firm D call. Trimming removed 2 bases at V and 0 bases at J, with 7 bases between. The CDR3 consists of 14 residues. The germline CDR1 and CDR2 sequences are SGHRS and YFSETQ. CDR3 amino acids: CASSFRASTDTQYF. The CDR3 DNA follows: TGCGCCAGCAGCTTCCGAGCTAGCACAGATACGCAGTATTTT.

This clonotype was counted many times. The chain joins TRBV5-1 to TRBJ2-2; possible D gene TRBD2, 6 bases. The CDR3 is made up of 15 amino acids. Germline V gene data show CDR1 as SGHRS and CDR2 as YFSETQ. V lost 4 bases, J lost 4 bases, and 14 bases lay in between. The CDR3 is CASSLQGGFTGELFF. In DNA form, the CDR3 reads TGCGCCAGCAGCCTCCAAGGAGGGTTCACCGGGGAGCTGTTTTTT.

The table lists this clonotype with many counts. CDR3 DNA sequence: TGTGCCAGTGGACTAGCGGGGGGTTTCGAGCAGTTCTTC. This codes for CASGLAGGFEQFF. The V and J genes are TRBV7-9 and TRBJ2-1; 14 positions agree with TRBD2. The CDR3 is made up of 13 amino acids. Germline values: CDR1 SEHNR, CDR2 FQNEAQ (reference sequence). The junction had 5 bases not matched to a gene; V was cut back by 9 bases and J by 10 bases.

This clonotype was recorded many times. The chain has TRBV7-2 and TRBJ1-3; D unclear. V dropped 3 bases and J dropped 3 bases, with 9 bases sitting between them. CDR1 and CDR2 from the germline V gene are SGHTA and FQGNSA. This CDR3 is built from 14 residues. CDR3 nucleotide sequence: TGTGCCAGCAGCTTCTACGTCGGTGGAAACACCATATATTTT. As protein: CASSFYVGGNTIYF.